This T cell receptor (beta chain) was documented in a study of T cell responses to AZD1222 COVID-19 vaccine. Study-wide results and caveats: Unmutated variant regions are reportedly targeted by nearly half of spike-specific TCRs. Spike-specific TCR breadth rose after two AZD1222 doses, and depth rose as well.

Some clones are missing from TCRdb's copy, which holds only in-frame ones; the method was immunoSEQ multiplex PCR. Altogether under 140,000 clones are present, 88% being singletons, with the ten largest covering 1.6%. The CDR3 extends over 14 amino acids. Germline CDR1 and CDR2: MNHEY and SVGAGI. V shed 5 bases and J 5 bases; nucleotides not matched to a gene: 6. Comments on this clone: Its antigen is unidentified.

This chain joins TRBV6-5 and TRBJ1-1; 9 positions match TRBD1. This TCR was recovered from an adult in good health. The material was peripheral blood, obtained on day 0 of AZD1222 vaccination. The DNA for the CDR3 is TGTGCCAGCAGTCGAACAGGGGGCTGGACTGAAGCTTTCTTT. It encodes CASSRTGGWTEAFF.